The sequence of this T cell receptor beta chain was determined in a study of PD-1 blockade in classical Hodgkin lymphoma. The assay was immunoSEQ multiplex PCR, and TCRdb's table has in-frame clones only and misses some. The data hold approximately 160,000 clones, with about four fifths observed a single time. Relapses following autologous stem cell transplantation were seen in all patients, with brentuximab vedotin exposure varying. The CDR3 totals 14 residues. V gave up 4 bases and J gave up 4 bases, with 14 bases separating them. The germline V gene has CDR1 SGHRS and CDR2 YFSETQ. This clone was counted between two and nine times.

The source is a human donor with classical Hodgkin lymphoma. The V and J genes are TRBV5-1 and TRBJ1-1; the D gene is possibly TRBD1 (5 bases). The sequences come from peripheral blood mononuclear cells (PBMCs), collected before the second cycle of nivolumab. CDR3 protein: CASSTSGTITEAFF. The CDR3 coding sequence is TGCGCCAGCAGCACTTCCGGGACTATCACTGAAGCTTTCTTT. Complete variable domain (other parts from reference TRBV5-1 and TRBJ1-1): KAGVTQTPRYLIKTRGQQVTLSCSPISGHRSVSWYQQTPGQGLQFLFEYFSETQRNKGNFPGRFSGRQFSNSRSEMNVSTLELGDSALYLCASSTSGTITEAFFGQGTRLTVV.